This T cell receptor (beta chain) was recovered during a study of blood T cell repertoires in COVID-19. Background on the study: The United States, Italy and Spain provided the acute and convalescent COVID-19 samples.

There are a few counts of this clone. As processed by the authors: Researchers report that nucleated cell counts were estimated from reference gene primer amplification. The assay was immunoSEQ multiplex PCR, and TCRdb's table has in-frame clones only and misses some. The V and J calls and clone size are taken from that table; D and trimming were inferred from the DNA. The data contain around 95,000 clones, just over 90% of them seen just once; the ten biggest clones take up 5.1%. The sample taken for sequencing was peripheral blood. This clonotype originated in a man in his fifties or sixties with acute or convalescent COVID-19.

CDR3 DNA: TGTGCCAGCAGCTTGGAACTAGCGGGAGGAGGCGAGCAGTACTTC. Amino acids: CASSLELAGGGEQYF. The rearrangement uses TRBV5-4 and TRBJ2-7; TRBD2 aligns across 12 bases. The trim removed 0 bases at V and 6 bases at J, leaving 4 bases unmatched. Germline V gene data show CDR1 as SGHNT and CDR2 as YYREEE (reference sequence). The CDR3 is 15 amino acids.